The following is a TCR beta chain sequence with its context. Antigen: not known. This CDR3 has 17 residues. V was trimmed by 2 bases and J by 3 bases, leaving 19 bases between them. Germline loops: CDR1 SGHTA, CDR2 FQGNSA. Assay used: immunoSEQ multiplex PCR; TCRdb lists only in-frame clones, some missing. Among 75,000 to 95,000 clones listed, 80% to 90% were seen once. No infections or other immune events were documented during collection. The data were taken from a study of identifying expanded T cells in peripheral blood. Overall study results and limits: Variance in clone template counts between roughly two-week samples significantly increased with total template count across all healthy donors. Approximately 1.1 clones differed between technical replicates, versus about 16 and 19 over time.

Sequenced material: blood. The rearrangement joins TRBV7-2 to TRBJ1-1; no clear D. This receptor was taken from a person between 18 and 75 years old in good health. The CDR3: CASSLTVGRASDTEAFF. CDR3 nucleotides: TGTGCCAGCAGCTTAACGGTGGGGAGGGCGAGTGACACTGAAGCTTTCTTT.